The rows below give T cell receptor beta chains drawn from one sample of a study of shared T cell receptors in the human thymus. Sequenced by immunoSEQ multiplex PCR; TCRdb stores in-frame clones only, minus some. The data show 55,000 to 80,000 clones, about 96% seen once. The specimen sequenced was thymocytes. These receptors originate from a human donor. CDR3s include the opening cysteine and the closing phenylalanine or tryptophan. A D gene is named only where the DNA matches it firmly. Part of the rows lack a size; the others show once, few, many or a class for expanded clones.

d_call clone_size j_call v_call cdr3_nt cdr3_aa
TRBD1 . TRBJ1-2 TRBV7-9 TGTGCCAGCAGTCTAGGGTATAGGGGGCGCGGTGGCTACACCTTC CASSLGYRGRGGYTF
. . TRBJ2-7 TRBV27 TGTGCCAGCACCCTAGACAGGTACTCCTACGAGCAGTACTTC CASTLDRYSYEQYF
TRBD2 . TRBJ2-3 TRBV7-2 TGTGCCAGCAGCTTAAGCCTAGCGGGGGGAAACAGCACAGATACGCAGTATTTT CASSLSLAGGNSTDTQYF
TRBD2 . TRBJ2-2 TRBV9 TGTGCCAGCAGCGTACCAGGCGGGGGTGCGAACACCGGGGAGCTGTTTTTT CASSVPGGGANTGELFF
TRBD1 . TRBJ1-6 TRBV18 TGTGCCAGCTCACCCCGGACAGGGAAAAATTCACCCCTCCACTTT CASSPRTGKNSPLHF
TRBD2 . TRBJ2-3 TRBV4-2 TGTGCCAGCAGCGGTTTAGCGGGGGGGCGAGACACAGATACGCAGTATTTT CASSGLAGGRDTDTQYF
. . TRBJ2-7 TRBV5-4 TGTGCCAGCAGCCGAGATTCTGTACCGGGACACCTAAAAGACTACGAGCAGTACTTC CASSRDSVPGHLKDYEQYF
. . TRBJ2-3 TRBV7-2 TGTGCCAGCAGTTATAGGCAGTTCAAGGGAGATACGCAGTATTTT CASSYRQFKGDTQYF
. . TRBJ2-1 TRBV4-2 TGTGCCAGCAGCCAAGAGGGGAGTAGAGGGGAGTATGAGCAGTTCTTC CASSQEGSRGEYEQFF
. . TRBJ2-3 TRBV5-1 TGCGCCAGCAGCTTGGTTAAGGGGCCTCCGCCGCAGTATTTT CASSLVKGPPPQYF
. . TRBJ2-3 TRBV7-3 TGTGCCAGCAGCTTAAACCCAGCGGCTACAGATACGCAGTATTTT CASSLNPAATDTQYF
. . TRBJ1-2 TRBV5-6 TGTGCCAGCGAGTTTGAGGGCCAAAGGGGGTATGGCTACACCTTC CASEFEGQRGYGYTF
. . TRBJ1-3 TRBV6-1 TGTGCCAGCAGTGTGGCCAGGAACTCTGGAAACACCATATATTTT CASSVARNSGNTIYF
. . TRBJ1-1 TRBV11-2 TGTGCCAGCAGCTTAGCCCCGCTTATTACCACTGAAGCTTTCTTT CASSLAPLITTEAFF
. . TRBJ2-7 TRBV30 TGTGCCTGGGAGTTGAGAGACAGAAACACCTACGAGCAGTACTTC CAWELRDRNTYEQYF
TRBD1 . TRBJ1-6 TRBV30 TGTGCCTGGACCGCACATAAACTGGGACAGTATAATTCACCCCTCCACTTT CAWTAHKLGQYNSPLHF
TRBD1 . TRBJ2-7 TRBV7-3 TGTGCCAGCAGCTATACTTCAGGACAGGGGGCCTACGAGCAGTACTTC CASSYTSGQGAYEQYF
TRBD1 . TRBJ1-1 TRBV29-1 TGCAGCGTTATGGGACAGGGGGGGAACACTGAAGCTTTCTTT CSVMGQGGNTEAFF
. . TRBJ2-5 TRBV5-1 TGCGCCAGCAGCCCCCATTCAGGGCAAGAGACCCAGTACTTC CASSPHSGQETQYF
TRBD2 . TRBJ2-1 TRBV28 TGTGCCAGCAGTTTGGAGCGGGGATTATACAATGAGCAGTTCTTC CASSLERGLYNEQFF
TRBD1 . TRBJ1-2 TRBV4-2 TGTGCCAGCAGACCTAATGAAGGGGGCCGGGACTATGGCTACACCTTC CASRPNEGGRDYGYTF
TRBD1 . TRBJ2-1 TRBV11-1 TGTGCCAGCAGCTTAGAGGACAGGGTCACCTACAATGAGCAGTTCTTC CASSLEDRVTYNEQFF
TRBD1 . TRBJ1-5 TRBV28 TGTGCCAGCAGTTTCTCCAGGACAGGGGCCGATCAGCCCCAGCATTTT CASSFSRTGADQPQHF
TRBD2 once TRBJ2-7 TRBV5-5 TGTGCCAGCAGCGTCGGATTGGGACTAGGCTACGAGCAGTACTTC CASSVGLGLGYEQYF
. . TRBJ2-3 TRBV5-1 TGCGCCAGCAGCTTGGTCGTTAGGGAAGGGGTAACAGATACGCAGTATTTT CASSLVVREGVTDTQYF
. . TRBJ2-3 TRBV7-2 TGTGCCAGCAGCTTAGCTCGGTGCGGGGAGGATACGCAGTATTTT CASSLARCGEDTQYF
. . TRBJ1-6 TRBV27 TGTGCCAGCAGTTTAGGCCCACATAGGCGCTTTGGGTATAATTCACCCCTCCACTTT CASSLGPHRRFGYNSPLHF
. . TRBJ2-3 TRBV4-2 TGTGCCAGCAGCCACAATTGCTGGGGGAGATCAGATACGCAGTATTTT CASSHNCWGRSDTQYF
TRBD1 . TRBJ2-7 TRBV25-1 TGTGCCAGCAGTACTCCAACTAACCCGACAGGGAGCTCCTACGAGCAGTACTTC CASSTPTNPTGSSYEQYF
TRBD1 once TRBJ2-5 TRBV11-1 TGTGCCAGCAGCTTGTATCAAGCGACAGGGGACTTCCAAGAGACCCAGTACTTC CASSLYQATGDFQETQYF
TRBD2 . TRBJ2-5 TRBV4-2 TGTGCCAGCAGCTCTACTAGCGGGGTTGAAGAGACCCAGTACTTC CASSSTSGVEETQYF
. . TRBJ1-1 TRBV9 TGTGCCAGCAGCGTGCTCCCTTACACTGAAGCTTTCTTT CASSVLPYTEAFF
TRBD1 . TRBJ1-5 TRBV6-5 TGTGCCAGCAGTGAGACAGGGTTCCTACAGCATTTT CASSETGFLQHF
. . TRBJ1-1 TRBV27 TGTGCCAGCAGTTATCCCGGGTCCTATGAAGCTTTCTTT CASSYPGSYEAFF
. . TRBJ2-5 TRBV9 TGTGCCAGCAGCCCCTCGCAGAACCAAGAGACCCAGTACTTC CASSPSQNQETQYF
TRBD2 . TRBJ2-3 TRBV7-2 TGTGCCAGCAGCCGGGGACTAGCGGGGCCTAGCACAGATACGCAGTATTTT CASSRGLAGPSTDTQYF
. . TRBJ1-6 TRBV9 TGTGCCAGCAGCGTAGTACCCCCTATACGGGGCTCCTATAATTCACCCCTCCACTTT CASSVVPPIRGSYNSPLHF
TRBD1 . TRBJ2-5 TRBV7-3 TGTGCCAGCAGCTTAACGGGGACAGGGCGAGAGACCCAGTACTTC CASSLTGTGRETQYF
TRBD2 . TRBJ2-7 TRBV5-1 TGCGCCAGCAGCCCTGGGACTACGAGGGAGCAGTACTTC CASSPGTTREQYF
TRBD1 . TRBJ2-7 TRBV19 TGTGCCAGTAGCCCTGGACAGGAGAGTCCCTACGAGCAGTACTTC CASSPGQESPYEQYF